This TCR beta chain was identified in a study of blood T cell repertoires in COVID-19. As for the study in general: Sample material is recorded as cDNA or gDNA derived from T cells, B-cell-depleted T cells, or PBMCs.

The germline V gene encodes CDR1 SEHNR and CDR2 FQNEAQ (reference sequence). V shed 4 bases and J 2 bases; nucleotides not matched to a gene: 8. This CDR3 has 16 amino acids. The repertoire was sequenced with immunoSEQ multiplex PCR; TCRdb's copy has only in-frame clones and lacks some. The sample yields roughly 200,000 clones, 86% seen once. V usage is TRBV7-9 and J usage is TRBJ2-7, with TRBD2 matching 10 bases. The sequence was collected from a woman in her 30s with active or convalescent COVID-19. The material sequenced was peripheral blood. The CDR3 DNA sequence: TGTGCCAGCAGCTCGCTAGCGGGAGTGGGTCCCTACGAGCAGTACTTC. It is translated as CASSSLAGVGPYEQYF.